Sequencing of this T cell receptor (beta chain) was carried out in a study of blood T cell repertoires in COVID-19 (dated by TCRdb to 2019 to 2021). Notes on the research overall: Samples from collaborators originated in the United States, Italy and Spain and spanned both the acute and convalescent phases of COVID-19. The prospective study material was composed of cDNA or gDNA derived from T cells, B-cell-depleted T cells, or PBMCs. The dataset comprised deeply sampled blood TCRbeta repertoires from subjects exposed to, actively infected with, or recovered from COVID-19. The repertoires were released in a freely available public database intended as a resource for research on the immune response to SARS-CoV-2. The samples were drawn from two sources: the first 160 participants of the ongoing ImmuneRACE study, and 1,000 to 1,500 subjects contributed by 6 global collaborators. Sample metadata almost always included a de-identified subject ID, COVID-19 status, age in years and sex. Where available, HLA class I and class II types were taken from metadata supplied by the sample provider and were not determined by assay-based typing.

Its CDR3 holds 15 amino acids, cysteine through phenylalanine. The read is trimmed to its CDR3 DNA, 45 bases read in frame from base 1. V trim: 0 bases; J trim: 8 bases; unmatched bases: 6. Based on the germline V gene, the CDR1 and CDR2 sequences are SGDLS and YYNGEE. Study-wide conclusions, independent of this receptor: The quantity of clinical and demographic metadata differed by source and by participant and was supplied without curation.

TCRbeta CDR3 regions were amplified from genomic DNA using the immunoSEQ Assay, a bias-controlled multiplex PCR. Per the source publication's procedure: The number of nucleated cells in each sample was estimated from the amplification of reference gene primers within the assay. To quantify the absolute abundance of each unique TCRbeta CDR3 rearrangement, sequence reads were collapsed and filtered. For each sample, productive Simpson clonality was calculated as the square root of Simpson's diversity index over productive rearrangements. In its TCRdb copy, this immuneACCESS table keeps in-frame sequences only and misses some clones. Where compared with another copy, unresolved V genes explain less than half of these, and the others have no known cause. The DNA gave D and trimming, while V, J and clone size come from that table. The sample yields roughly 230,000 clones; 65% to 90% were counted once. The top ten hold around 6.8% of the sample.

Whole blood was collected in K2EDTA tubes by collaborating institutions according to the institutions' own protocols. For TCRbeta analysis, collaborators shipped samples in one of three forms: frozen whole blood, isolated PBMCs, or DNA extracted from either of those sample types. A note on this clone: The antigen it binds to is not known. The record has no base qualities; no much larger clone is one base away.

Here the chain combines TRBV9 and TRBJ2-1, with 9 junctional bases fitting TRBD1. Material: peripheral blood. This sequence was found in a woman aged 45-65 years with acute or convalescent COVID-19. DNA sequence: TGTGCCAGCAGCGTAGCTTCGGGACAGGGATATGAGCAGTTCTTC. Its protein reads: CASSVASGQGYEQFF.